This T cell receptor (beta chain) was obtained from a study of blood T cells in healthy people across ages (dated by TCRdb to about 2015). The study in broad terms: In model experiments, roughly one uniquely barcoded TCR beta cDNA molecule per two T cells was captured by template switching. To track age-related changes in TCR beta repertoire diversity, the study relied on deep sequencing normalized with unique cDNA molecular identifiers. The donors were divided into four age groups: young (average around 17 years), middle-aged (almost 40), aged (62) and long-lived (82). For two donors (one aged 18 to 29 and one aged 80 or older), the study analyzed two additional independent replicas of 1 million unique cDNA reads from the same blood draw.

Remarks on this clonotype: It lacks a known antigen. It is likely a read error, because the conserved phenylalanine at the end of the CDR3 is missing.

General study outcomes and caveats: Because the CMV infection status of the donors was unknown, age-related changes in expanded clonotypes may potentially have been confounded. The long-lived group showed more naive CD4+ T cells, fewer expanded clones and increased TCR diversity than the aged group, suggesting age selection. A strong correlation was found between observed TCR beta diversity and the percentage of naive T cells measured by flow cytometry. Total diversity estimates from one million sequenced T cells were considered lower bounds and underestimates. Observed TCR beta diversity per million T cells fell roughly linearly with age, and a significant reduction was already apparent by age roughly 40. Bulk unsorted PBMC profiling prevented conclusive comparison of naive and antigen-experienced compartments.

The library was produced with 5' RACE. The sequencing machine was an Illumina HiSeq 2500. The second PCR ran for about 6 to 12 cycles and used a J-beta primer mix along with a sample-barcoded 5' primer. Each TCR beta cDNA molecule received a unique molecular identifier from a template-switch 5' adaptor carrying 12 random nucleotides. Each sample yielded at least 2.5 million CDR3-containing paired-end reads. First-strand cDNA was synthesized from all RNA with the Mint cDNA synthesis kit, primed by a TRBC-specific oligonucleotide. All cDNA was treated with uracil-DNA glycosylase and then went through a first 18-cycle PCR with the universal primers M1SS and BC2_uni_R. In the paper's pipeline: Normalization of each sample was performed by random selection of 1 million high-quality reads, each carrying a distinct molecular identifier. Instead of being binned into consensus sequences, reads with shared molecular identifiers were discarded. CDR3 identification, clonotype clustering and error correction used MiTCR with a Q25 quality threshold and the strictest error-elimination algorithm. Lower-bound total TCR beta diversity was estimated with a nonparametric unseen species model using Euler transformation. TCRdb reprocessed the public reads (quality trimming at Q25 with fastp, clone calling with MiXCR) and kept in-frame beta chains. Each entry is one CDR3 protein sequence, shown with its most common DNA and genes. The V and J calls reflect TCRdb's pipeline rather than the authors' work. The sample table shows 750,000 to 950,000 distinct CDR3 sequences, and about 27% are seen once. The top ten clones comprise 9.5% to 13% of the sample.

With termini counted, the CDR3 has 14 amino acids. Of all the DNA, just the CDR3 is kept, 42 bases in frame from base 1. Between the V and J ends, shortened by 5 bases and 6 bases respectively, the junction contains 14 bases. According to the germline V gene (reference sequence), CDR1 reads DFQATT and CDR2 reads SNEGSKA. The donors were a few dozen Caucasian individuals from Russia, aged about 6 to 95 years, who were systemically healthy. Each donor gave ten milliliters of peripheral blood, drawn into EDTA-treated Vacutainer tubes. Ficoll-Paque density-gradient centrifugation was used to isolate PBMCs, with at least 7 million per sample. Total RNA was extracted from PBMCs with Trizol reagent, with at least 6 micrograms obtained per sample. Naive CD45RAhigh/CD27high T cell percentages were measured by flow cytometry on a PBMC aliquot from every donor. The sample also formed part of further work on T cells of mothers and their children. As noted in the second study: Nine systemically healthy Caucasian individuals served as donors, namely three mothers together with their six children. cDNA synthesis consumed the entire amount of extracted RNA, loaded at approximately 1.6 ug RNA in each 15 ul reaction. In the second PCR, sample barcodes and 2-4 random nucleotides were introduced via the M1S primer. Over 8 million TCR beta CDR3 reads were obtained for each mother, and about 3 million reads were obtained for each child. Thymic selection similarly shapes TCR recombination output in related and unrelated pairs, with minor effect from inherited differences. Normalized repertoire overlap was always found to be slightly, but never significantly, higher in related mother-child pairs than in unrelated mother-child pairs. No persistent microchimeric T cell clones were detected, at a sensitivity of roughly 96 clones per million clonotypes. In the study, deep NGS was used to compare the TCR beta repertoires of mothers and children, and features distinguishing related mother-child pairs from unrelated individuals were sought. Mothers averaged roughly 40 +/- 4 years of age and children averaged around 11 +/- 4 years. Libraries were sequenced on Illumina HiSeq 2000 with 100+100 nt paired-end reads after adapter ligation with NEBNext reagents. To avoid cross-contamination, the mother libraries and the child libraries were prepared a month apart and sequenced in separate runs. Each donor had between about 450,000 and 2,200,000 distinct TCR beta clonotypes identified. Naive TCR beta clonotypes were estimated from low-frequency clonotypes matched to each donor's FACS-determined naive share, without sorting.

The specimen sequenced was blood. The V gene is TRBV20-1 and the J gene is TRBJ1-6; no confident D gene assignment can be made. This sequence originates from a woman in her 40s in good health. In nucleotides, the sequence is TGCAGTGCTCTAACCGGATTGGGTAATTCACCCCTCCACCTT. Translation gives CSALTGLGNSPLHL.